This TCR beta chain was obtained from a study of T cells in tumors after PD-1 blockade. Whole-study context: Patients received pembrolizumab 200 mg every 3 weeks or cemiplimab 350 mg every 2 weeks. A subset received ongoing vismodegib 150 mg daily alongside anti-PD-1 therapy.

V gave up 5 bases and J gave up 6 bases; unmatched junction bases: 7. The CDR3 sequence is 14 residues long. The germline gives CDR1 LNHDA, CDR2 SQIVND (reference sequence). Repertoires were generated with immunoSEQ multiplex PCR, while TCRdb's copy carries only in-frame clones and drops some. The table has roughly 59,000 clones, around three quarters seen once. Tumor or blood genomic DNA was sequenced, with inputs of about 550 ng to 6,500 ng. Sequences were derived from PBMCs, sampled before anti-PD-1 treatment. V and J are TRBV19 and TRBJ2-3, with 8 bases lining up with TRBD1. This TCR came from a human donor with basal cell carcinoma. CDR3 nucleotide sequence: TGTGCCAGTAGTCCCCGACAGGGGCCGGATACGCAGTATTTT. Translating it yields CASSPRQGPDTQYF.